The rows below give T cell receptor beta chains drawn from one sample of a study of CD8 T cell repertoires and HIV-1 epitope variants. Sequencing was performed with immunoSEQ multiplex PCR; in TCRdb, only in-frame clones are kept and a portion is missing. This table has about 7,100 clones, 55% to 80% appearing once. No antigen has been assigned to these receptors. Input material: cultured CD8+ T cells derived from PBMCs. These receptors all stem from a male donor with HIV. CDR3s include the opening cysteine and the closing phenylalanine or tryptophan. A D gene is named only where the DNA matches it firmly. Size tells how often a clone was seen (once, few, many) or the class of an expanded clone, and some rows leave it out.

V gene: TRBV4-1
D gene: NA
clone size: NA
J gene: TRBJ2-1
CDR3 protein: CASSRSQGSYNEQFF
CDR3 DNA: TGCGCCAGCAGCCGCTCTCAGGGGTCCTACAATGAGCAGTTCTTC

V gene: TRBV15
D gene: TRBD2
clone size: NA
J gene: TRBJ2-7
CDR3 protein: CATSPSGGQNYEQYF
CDR3 DNA: TGTGCCACCAGCCCTTCGGGGGGGCAGAACTACGAGCAGTACTTC

V gene: TRBV28
D gene: NA
clone size: few
J gene: TRBJ2-7
CDR3 protein: CASSSNYEQYF
CDR3 DNA: TGTGCCAGCAGTTCCAACTACGAGCAGTACTTC

V gene: TRBV10-3
D gene: TRBD1
clone size: NA
J gene: TRBJ1-1
CDR3 protein: CAISGTGGARNTEAFF
CDR3 DNA: TGTGCCATCAGTGGGACAGGGGGCGCGAGAAACACTGAAGCTTTCTTT

V gene: TRBV5-4
D gene: NA
clone size: medium-sized
J gene: TRBJ1-5
CDR3 protein: CASSFSGSNQPQHF
CDR3 DNA: TGTGCCAGCAGCTTTTCGGGTAGCAATCAGCCCCAGCATTTT

V gene: TRBV27
D gene: NA
clone size: NA
J gene: TRBJ1-1
CDR3 protein: CASSLVSIGTEAFF
CDR3 DNA: TGTGCCAGCAGTTTAGTGAGTATTGGGACTGAAGCTTTCTTT

V gene: TRBV19
D gene: TRBD1
clone size: NA
J gene: TRBJ2-3
CDR3 protein: CASGQGRTDTQYF
CDR3 DNA: TGTGCCAGTGGACAGGGGAGGACAGATACGCAGTATTTT

V gene: TRBV5-4
D gene: NA
clone size: NA
J gene: TRBJ1-5
CDR3 protein: CASSLDNQPQHF
CDR3 DNA: TGTGCCAGCAGCTTGGACAATCAGCCCCAGCATTTT

V gene: TRBV18
D gene: TRBD2
clone size: NA
J gene: TRBJ2-7
CDR3 protein: CASSPGTSGYEQYF
CDR3 DNA: TGTGCCAGCTCACCCGGGACTAGCGGTTACGAGCAGTACTTC

V gene: TRBV21-1
D gene: NA
clone size: NA
J gene: TRBJ2-3
CDR3 protein: CASSLGRRETDTQYF
CDR3 DNA: TGTGCCAGCAGTTTGGGCCGGCGGGAAACAGATACGCAGTATTTT

V gene: TRBV27
D gene: NA
clone size: medium-sized
J gene: TRBJ1-1
CDR3 protein: CASSLSSRNEAFF
CDR3 DNA: TGTGCCAGCAGTTTATCGTCCCGGAATGAAGCTTTCTTT

V gene: TRBV7-8
D gene: NA
clone size: NA
J gene: TRBJ2-3
CDR3 protein: CASRGRAGTDTQYF
CDR3 DNA: TGTGCCAGCAGAGGCAGGGCTGGCACAGATACGCAGTATTTT

V gene: TRBV27
D gene: NA
clone size: few
J gene: TRBJ1-1
CDR3 protein: CASSLYRNTEAFF
CDR3 DNA: TGTGCCAGCAGTTTATACAGGAACACTGAAGCTTTCTTT

V gene: TRBV7-8
D gene: TRBD1
clone size: NA
J gene: TRBJ2-3
CDR3 protein: CASSPQTGVRTDTQYF
CDR3 DNA: TGTGCCAGCAGCCCGCAGACAGGGGTACGCACAGATACGCAGTATTTT

V gene: TRBV5-6
D gene: NA
clone size: few
J gene: TRBJ2-7
CDR3 protein: CASSSDRSYEQYF
CDR3 DNA: TGTGCCAGCAGCAGCGACAGGAGTTACGAGCAGTACTTC

V gene: TRBV7-6
D gene: NA
clone size: NA
J gene: TRBJ2-3
CDR3 protein: CASSLKGEQQYF
CDR3 DNA: TGTGCCAGCAGCTTGAAGGGCGAGCAGCAGTATTTT

V gene: TRBV2
D gene: NA
clone size: NA
J gene: TRBJ2-5
CDR3 protein: CASTPTGGVGETQYF
CDR3 DNA: TGTGCCAGCACGCCGACTGGAGGGGTCGGCGAGACCCAGTACTTC

V gene: TRBV20-1
D gene: NA
clone size: once
J gene: TRBJ1-1
CDR3 protein: CSAKQTTEAFF
CDR3 DNA: TGCAGTGCTAAACAGACAACTGAAGCTTTCTTT

V gene: TRBV28
D gene: TRBD1
clone size: NA
J gene: TRBJ1-1
CDR3 protein: CASSFSGGAFF
CDR3 DNA: TGTGCCAGCAGCTTTTCAGGGGGGGCTTTCTTT

V gene: TRBV7-6
D gene: NA
clone size: NA
J gene: TRBJ2-7
CDR3 protein: CASSPYGADYEQYF
CDR3 DNA: TGTGCCAGCAGCCCCTACGGGGCGGACTACGAGCAGTACTTC

V gene: TRBV7-2
D gene: TRBD1
clone size: NA
J gene: TRBJ1-1
CDR3 protein: CASSLTGGREAFF
CDR3 DNA: TGTGCCAGCAGTCTTACAGGGGGCAGAGAAGCTTTCTTT

V gene: TRBV5-6
D gene: NA
clone size: NA
J gene: TRBJ2-4
CDR3 protein: CASSAPKNIQYF
CDR3 DNA: TGTGCCAGCAGCGCACCCAAAAACATTCAGTACTTC

V gene: TRBV28
D gene: NA
clone size: NA
J gene: TRBJ2-1
CDR3 protein: CASSGDRLNEQFF
CDR3 DNA: TGTGCCAGCAGTGGGGACCGACTCAATGAGCAGTTCTTC

V gene: TRBV4-3
D gene: NA
clone size: few
J gene: TRBJ1-2
CDR3 protein: CASSRLPAQGLSYTF
CDR3 DNA: TGCGCCAGCAGCCGACTACCGGCCCAGGGACTAAGCTACACCTTC

V gene: TRBV11-1
D gene: TRBD1
clone size: NA
J gene: TRBJ2-1
CDR3 protein: CASSSYPGTGDNEQFF
CDR3 DNA: TGTGCCAGCAGTTCCTATCCCGGGACAGGGGATAATGAGCAGTTCTTC

V gene: TRBV6-6
D gene: NA
clone size: NA
J gene: TRBJ1-1
CDR3 protein: CASSPGGPEAFF
CDR3 DNA: TGTGCCAGCAGCCCTGGCGGTCCTGAAGCTTTCTTT

V gene: TRBV5-1
D gene: TRBD1
clone size: NA
J gene: TRBJ2-3
CDR3 protein: CASSIPGQASTDTQYF
CDR3 DNA: TGCGCCAGCAGCATCCCCGGACAGGCGAGCACAGATACGCAGTATTTT

V gene: TRBV9
D gene: NA
clone size: NA
J gene: TRBJ1-6
CDR3 protein: CASSPSAGTNSPLHF
CDR3 DNA: TGTGCCAGCAGCCCCTCCGCCGGGACAAATTCACCCCTCCACTTT

V gene: TRBV5-4
D gene: TRBD1
clone size: NA
J gene: TRBJ2-7
CDR3 protein: CASSQDRVTYEQYF
CDR3 DNA: TGTGCCAGCAGCCAGGACAGGGTTACCTACGAGCAGTACTTC

V gene: TRBV7-9
D gene: NA
clone size: once
J gene: TRBJ1-1
CDR3 protein: CASSPVNTEAFF
CDR3 DNA: TGTGCCAGCAGCCCCGTGAACACTGAAGCTTTCTTT

V gene: TRBV28
D gene: NA
clone size: NA
J gene: TRBJ1-1
CDR3 protein: CASISRGSTEAFF
CDR3 DNA: TGTGCCAGCATCTCCAGGGGATCCACTGAAGCTTTCTTT

V gene: TRBV5-4
D gene: TRBD2
clone size: once
J gene: TRBJ2-7
CDR3 protein: CASSREGVRYEQYF
CDR3 DNA: TGTGCCAGCAGCCGGGAGGGGGTTAGGTACGAGCAGTACTTC

V gene: TRBV7-2
D gene: NA
clone size: NA
J gene: TRBJ1-2
CDR3 protein: CASSLIERGHGYTF
CDR3 DNA: TGTGCCAGCAGCTTAATCGAGCGGGGTCACGGCTACACCTTC

V gene: TRBV11-2
D gene: NA
clone size: NA
J gene: TRBJ2-2
CDR3 protein: CASSLSRKTGELFF
CDR3 DNA: TGTGCCAGCAGCCTGAGTCGGAAGACCGGGGAGCTGTTTTTT

V gene: TRBV18
D gene: TRBD1
clone size: NA
J gene: TRBJ2-1
CDR3 protein: CASSQDRAGNEQFF
CDR3 DNA: TGTGCCAGCTCGCAGGACAGGGCGGGCAATGAGCAGTTCTTC

V gene: TRBV30
D gene: NA
clone size: NA
J gene: TRBJ1-1
CDR3 protein: CAWSLGGTEAFF
CDR3 DNA: TGTGCCTGGAGTCTGGGGGGCACTGAAGCTTTCTTT

V gene: TRBV28
D gene: NA
clone size: NA
J gene: TRBJ2-7
CDR3 protein: CASSLFIAEQYF
CDR3 DNA: TGTGCCAGCAGTTTATTTATCGCGGAGCAGTACTTC

V gene: TRBV27
D gene: NA
clone size: NA
J gene: TRBJ2-3
CDR3 protein: CASLAYGQQYF
CDR3 DNA: TGTGCCAGCCTAGCCTACGGGCAGCAGTATTTT

V gene: TRBV18
D gene: NA
clone size: NA
J gene: TRBJ1-1
CDR3 protein: CASSPTGLTEAFF
CDR3 DNA: TGTGCCAGCTCACCGACAGGTCTCACTGAAGCTTTCTTT

V gene: TRBV7-4
D gene: NA
clone size: NA
J gene: TRBJ1-2
CDR3 protein: CASSLQVPGEGYTF
CDR3 DNA: TGTGCCAGCAGCTTACAGGTGCCAGGGGAAGGCTACACCTTC

V gene: TRBV6-1
D gene: NA
clone size: NA
J gene: TRBJ2-1
CDR3 protein: CASSDFPAEQFF
CDR3 DNA: TGTGCCAGCAGTGACTTCCCCGCTGAGCAGTTCTTC

V gene: TRBV2
D gene: NA
clone size: NA
J gene: TRBJ2-7
CDR3 protein: CASTASTYEQYF
CDR3 DNA: TGTGCCAGCACGGCCAGCACCTACGAGCAGTACTTC

V gene: TRBV10-3
D gene: TRBD1
clone size: few
J gene: TRBJ2-6
CDR3 protein: CAIFGTDSSGANVLTF
CDR3 DNA: TGTGCCATCTTCGGGACAGACAGCTCTGGGGCCAACGTCCTGACTTTC

V gene: TRBV27
D gene: NA
clone size: NA
J gene: TRBJ2-7
CDR3 protein: CASGIAIFYEQYF
CDR3 DNA: TGTGCCAGCGGTATAGCGATCTTCTACGAGCAGTACTTC

V gene: TRBV5-4
D gene: TRBD2
clone size: few
J gene: TRBJ2-2
CDR3 protein: CASSLLAGGSTGELFF
CDR3 DNA: TGTGCCAGCAGCTTACTAGCGGGAGGGTCCACCGGGGAGCTGTTTTTT

V gene: TRBV30
D gene: NA
clone size: few
J gene: TRBJ2-3
CDR3 protein: CAWSGEVVGDTQYF
CDR3 DNA: TGTGCCTGGAGTGGTGAGGTTGTTGGCGATACGCAGTATTTT

V gene: TRBV15
D gene: NA
clone size: large
J gene: TRBJ1-1
CDR3 protein: CATSRDRAPNTEAFF
CDR3 DNA: TGTGCCACCAGCAGAGATAGGGCGCCAAACACTGAAGCTTTCTTT

V gene: TRBV27
D gene: NA
clone size: NA
J gene: TRBJ2-7
CDR3 protein: CASSRHSNYEQYF
CDR3 DNA: TGTGCCAGCAGCCGTCACAGTAATTACGAGCAGTACTTC